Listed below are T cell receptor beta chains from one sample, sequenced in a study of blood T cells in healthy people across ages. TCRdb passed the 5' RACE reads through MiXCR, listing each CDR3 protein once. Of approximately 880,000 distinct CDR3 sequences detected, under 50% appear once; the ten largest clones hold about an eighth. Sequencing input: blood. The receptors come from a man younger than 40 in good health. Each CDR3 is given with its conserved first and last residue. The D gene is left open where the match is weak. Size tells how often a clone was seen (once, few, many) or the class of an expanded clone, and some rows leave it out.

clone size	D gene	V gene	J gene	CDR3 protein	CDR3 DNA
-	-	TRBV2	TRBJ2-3	CASSVGRPPDTQYF	TGTGCCAGCAGTGTGGGCAGGCCCCCAGATACGCAGTATTTT
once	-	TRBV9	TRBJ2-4	CASSPVSRAVPSYEQYF	TGTGCCAGCAGCCCGGTCTCACGGGCCGTACCTTCCTACGAACAGTACTTC
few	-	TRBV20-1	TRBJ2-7	CSAGGVTAYEQYF	TGCAGTGCTGGCGGGGTAACGGCCTACGAGCAGTACTTC
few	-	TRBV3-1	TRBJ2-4	CASSPAREGIQYF	TGTGCCAGCAGCCCGGCCCGCGAAGGCATTCAGTACTTC
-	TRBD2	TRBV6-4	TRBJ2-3	CASSEAAGNTDTQYF	TGTGCCAGCAGTGAGGCAGCGGGGAACACAGATACGCAGTATTTT
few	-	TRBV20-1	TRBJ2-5	CSAPGGRGAQETQYF	TGCAGTGCCCCCGGGGGAAGAGGGGCCCAAGAGACCCAGTACTTC
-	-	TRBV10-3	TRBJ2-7	CAISQTNYEQYF	TGTGCCATCAGCCAGACTAACTACGAGCAGTACTTC
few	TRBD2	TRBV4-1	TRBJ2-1	CASSPQGSSGGSHYNEQFF	TGCGCCAGCAGCCCACAAGGCTCTAGCGGGGGGTCTCACTACAATGAGCAGTTCTTC
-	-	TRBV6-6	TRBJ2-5	CASSTKDPEQETQYF	TGTGCCAGCAGTACCAAAGATCCGGAGCAAGAGACCCAGTACTTC
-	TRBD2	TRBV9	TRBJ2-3	CASSSGGLDGDTQYF	TGTGCAAGCTCTAGCGGGGGGCTAGATGGGGATACGCAGTATTTT
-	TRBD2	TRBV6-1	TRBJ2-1	CASSELLTSGYNEQFF	TGTGCCAGCAGTGAACTCTTGACTAGCGGCTACAATGAGCAGTTCTTC
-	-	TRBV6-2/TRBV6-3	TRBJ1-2	CASSYPSGGRGYTF	TGTGCCAGCAGTTACCCGTCGGGGGGTCGGGGCTACACCTTC
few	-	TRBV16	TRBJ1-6	CASSLDSNSPLHF	TGTGCCAGCAGCCTTGACAGTAATTCACCCCTCCACTTT
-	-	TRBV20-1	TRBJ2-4	CSARRRTGRADIQYF	TGCAGTGCTAGGAGGAGGACAGGGAGGGCGGACATTCAGTACTTC
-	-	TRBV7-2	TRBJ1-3	CASSRSETGNTIYF	TGTGCCAGCAGCCGGTCAGAAACTGGAAACACCATATATTTT
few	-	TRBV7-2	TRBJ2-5	CASSMNSQTAVQETQYF	TGTGCCAGCAGCATGAACAGCCAGACAGCAGTCCAAGAGACCCAGTACTTC
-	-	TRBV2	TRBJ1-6	CASSVRNPLHF	TGTGCCAGCAGTGTAAGGAATCCCCTCCACTTT
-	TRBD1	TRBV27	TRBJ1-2	CASRELWDSINYGYTF	TGTGCCAGCAGGGAATTGTGGGACAGCATTAACTATGGCTACACCTTC
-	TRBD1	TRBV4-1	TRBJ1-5	CASSQAGQRGNQPQHF	TGCGCCAGCAGCCAAGCGGGACAGAGAGGAAATCAGCCCCAGCATTTT
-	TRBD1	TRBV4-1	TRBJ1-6	CASRQDARDRGHSPLHF	TGCGCCAGCAGACAAGATGCTAGGGACAGGGGTCATTCACCCCTCCACTTT
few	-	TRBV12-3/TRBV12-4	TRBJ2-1	CASSAVYNEQFF	TGTGCCAGCAGTGCAGTCTACAATGAGCAGTTCTTC
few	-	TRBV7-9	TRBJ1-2	CASSLRGPGTSGSGYTF	TGTGCCAGCAGCCTGAGAGGGCCCGGGACCTCCGGGTCTGGCTACACCTTC
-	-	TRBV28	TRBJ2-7	CASSETNPPYEQYF	TGTGCCAGCAGTGAAACTAACCCCCCCTACGAGCAGTACTTC
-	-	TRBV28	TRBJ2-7	CASSKGGGSYNEQYF	TGTGCCAGCAGTAAGGGGGGCGGCTCCTACAATGAGCAGTACTTC
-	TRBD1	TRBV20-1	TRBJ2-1	CSEEGVTGGNGEQFF	TGCAGCGAAGAGGGGGTGACAGGGGGTAATGGTGAGCAGTTCTTC
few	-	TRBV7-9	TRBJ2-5	CASSLGAVEQETQYF	TGTGCCAGCAGCTTAGGAGCGGTAGAGCAAGAGACCCAGTACTTC
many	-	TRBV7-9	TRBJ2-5	CASSLAVEQETQYF	TGTGCCAGCAGCTTAGCTGTCGAGCAAGAGACCCAGTACTTC
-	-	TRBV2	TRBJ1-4	CASSVGGEKLFF	TGTGCCAGCAGCGTAGGAGGTGAAAAACTGTTTTTT
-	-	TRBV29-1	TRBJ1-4	CSVSGATNEKLFF	TGCAGCGTTTCAGGGGCAACTAATGAAAAACTGTTTTTT
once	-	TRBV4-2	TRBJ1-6	CASSPTYGSPLHF	TGTGCCAGCAGCCCGACCTACGGTTCACCCCTCCACTTT
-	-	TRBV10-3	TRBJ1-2	CAISESTGKVYGYTF	TGTGCCATCAGTGAGAGTACAGGGAAAGTCTATGGCTACACCTTC
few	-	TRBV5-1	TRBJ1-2	CASSFDGGYGYTF	TGCGCCAGCAGCTTTGACGGGGGATATGGCTACACCTTC
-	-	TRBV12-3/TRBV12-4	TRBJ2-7	CASSPLFGHSSYEQYF	TGTGCCAGCAGTCCCCTCTTTGGACATAGCTCCTACGAGCAGTACTTC
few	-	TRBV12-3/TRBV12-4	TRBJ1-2	CASSVDNNYGYTF	TGTGCCAGCAGTGTAGACAATAACTATGGCTACACCTTC
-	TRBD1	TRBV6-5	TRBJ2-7	CASSQDRSHYEQYF	TGTGCCAGCAGCCAGGACAGGTCTCACTACGAGCAGTACTTC
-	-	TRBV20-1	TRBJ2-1	CSLQTPGHYNEQFF	TGCAGCCTTCAAACGCCGGGACACTACAATGAGCAGTTCTTC
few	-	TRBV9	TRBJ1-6	CASSVGQGFSPLHF	TGTGCCAGCAGCGTAGGCCAGGGGTTCTCACCCCTCCACTTT
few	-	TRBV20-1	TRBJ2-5	CSAQLTDQETQYF	TGCAGTGCTCAGTTAACCGACCAAGAGACCCAGTACTTC
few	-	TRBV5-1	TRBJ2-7	CASSPTGGTGSYEQYF	TGCGCCAGCAGCCCCACGGGAGGGACAGGGTCCTACGAGCAGTACTTC
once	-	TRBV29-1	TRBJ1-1	CSVEEGPGYTEAFF	TGCAGCGTTGAAGAGGGCCCGGGGTACACTGAAGCTTTCTTT
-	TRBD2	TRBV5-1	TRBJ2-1	CASSLSGGHFYNEQFF	TGCGCCAGCAGCCTGAGCGGGGGGCATTTCTACAATGAGCAGTTCTTC
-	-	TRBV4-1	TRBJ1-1	CAARGGNTEAFF	TGCGCCGCCCGTGGGGGGAACACTGAAGCTTTCTTT
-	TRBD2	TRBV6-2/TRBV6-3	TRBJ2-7	CASSKTSGTHEQYF	TGTGCCAGCAGCAAGACTAGCGGGACCCACGAGCAGTACTTC
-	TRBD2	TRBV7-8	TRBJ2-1	CASSLKRGGRNEQFF	TGTGCCAGCAGCTTGAAGCGGGGGGGCCGCAATGAGCAGTTCTTC
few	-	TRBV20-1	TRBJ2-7	CSASVRLWDEQYF	TGCAGTGCTTCAGTCAGGCTCTGGGACGAGCAGTACTTC
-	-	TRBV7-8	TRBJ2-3	CASSLRPGPGTDTQYF	TGTGCCAGCAGCTTAAGGCCGGGACCCGGCACAGATACGCAGTATTTT
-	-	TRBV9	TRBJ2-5	CASSVEAGSFQETQYF	TGTGCCAGCAGCGTTGAGGCGGGGAGCTTCCAAGAGACCCAGTACTTC
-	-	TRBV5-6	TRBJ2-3	CASSFGLSKADTQYF	TGTGCCAGCAGCTTCGGTCTTTCAAAGGCGGATACGCAGTATTTT
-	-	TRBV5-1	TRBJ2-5	CASSSSPAYQGETQYF	TGCGCCAGCAGCTCTTCCCCTGCCTACCAAGGAGAGACCCAGTACTTC
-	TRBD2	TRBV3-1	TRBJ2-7	CASSRRDYYEQYF	TGTGCCAGCAGCCGCCGGGACTACTACGAGCAGTACTTC
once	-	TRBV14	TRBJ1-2	CASSQMGAIYGYTF	TGTGCCAGCAGCCAAATGGGAGCAATCTATGGCTACACCTTC
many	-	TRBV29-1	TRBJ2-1	CSVEDWNKNEQFF	TGCAGCGTTGAAGACTGGAATAAGAATGAGCAGTTCTTC
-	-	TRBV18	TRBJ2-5	CASSPNPGGYNEQYF	TGTGCCAGCTCACCAAACCCAGGGGGGTACAATGAGCAGTACTTC
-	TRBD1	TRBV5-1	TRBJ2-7	CASSSETGDYEQYF	TGCGCCAGCAGCTCGGAGACAGGGGACTACGAGCAGTACTTC